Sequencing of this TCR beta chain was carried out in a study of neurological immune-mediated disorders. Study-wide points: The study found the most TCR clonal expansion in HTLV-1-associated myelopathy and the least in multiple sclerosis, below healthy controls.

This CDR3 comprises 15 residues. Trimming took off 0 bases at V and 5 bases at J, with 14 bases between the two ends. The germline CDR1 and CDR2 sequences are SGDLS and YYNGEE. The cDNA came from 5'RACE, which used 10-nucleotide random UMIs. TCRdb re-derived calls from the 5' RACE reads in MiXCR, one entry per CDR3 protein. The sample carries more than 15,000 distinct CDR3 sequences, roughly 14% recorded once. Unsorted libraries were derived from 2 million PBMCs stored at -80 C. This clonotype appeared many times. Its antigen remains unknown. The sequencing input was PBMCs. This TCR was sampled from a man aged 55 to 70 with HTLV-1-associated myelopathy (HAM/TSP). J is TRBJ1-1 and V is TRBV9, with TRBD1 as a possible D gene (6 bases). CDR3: CASSVVPGATTEAFF. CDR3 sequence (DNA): TGTGCCAGCAGCGTAGTTCCGGGGGCAACGACTGAAGCTTTCTTT.